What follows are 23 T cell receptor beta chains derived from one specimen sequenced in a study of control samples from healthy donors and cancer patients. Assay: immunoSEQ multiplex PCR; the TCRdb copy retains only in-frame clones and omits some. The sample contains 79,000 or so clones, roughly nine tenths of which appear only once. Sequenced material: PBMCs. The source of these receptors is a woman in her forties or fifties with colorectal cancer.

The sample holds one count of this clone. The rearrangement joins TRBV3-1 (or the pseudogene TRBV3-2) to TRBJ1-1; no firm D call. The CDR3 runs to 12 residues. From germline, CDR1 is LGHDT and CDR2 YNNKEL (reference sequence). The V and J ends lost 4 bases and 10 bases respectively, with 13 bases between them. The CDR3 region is CASSPGRQRAFF. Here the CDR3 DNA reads TGTGCCAGCAGCCCCGGTCGTCAGAGAGCTTTCTTT.

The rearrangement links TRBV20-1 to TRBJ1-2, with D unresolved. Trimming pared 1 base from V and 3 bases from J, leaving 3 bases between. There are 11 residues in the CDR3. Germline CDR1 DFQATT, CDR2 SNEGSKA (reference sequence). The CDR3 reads CSARGDYGYTF. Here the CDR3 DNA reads TGCAGTGCTAGAGGGGACTATGGCTACACCTTC.

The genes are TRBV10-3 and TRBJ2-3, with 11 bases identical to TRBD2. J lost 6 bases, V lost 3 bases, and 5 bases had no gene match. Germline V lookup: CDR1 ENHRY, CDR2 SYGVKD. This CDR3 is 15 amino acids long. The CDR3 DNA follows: TGTGCCATCAGTGAAACTAGCGGGGGCGCCGATACGCAGTATTTT. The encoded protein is CAISETSGGADTQYF.

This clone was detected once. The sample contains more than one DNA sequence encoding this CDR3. The CDR3 sequence is CASSPGRTREKLFF. The CDR3 nucleotides are TGCGCCAGCAGCCCCGGACGAACGAGGGAAAAACTGTTTTTT. The chain uses TRBV5-1 and TRBJ1-4, with unresolved D. The germline V gene has CDR1 SGHRS and CDR2 YFSETQ. V gave up 4 bases and J gave up 8 bases, with 15 bases separating them. The length of the CDR3 is 14 residues.

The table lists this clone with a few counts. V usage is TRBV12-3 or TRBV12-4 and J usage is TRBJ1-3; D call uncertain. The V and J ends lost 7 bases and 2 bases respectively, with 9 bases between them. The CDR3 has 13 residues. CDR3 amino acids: CASNKETGNTIYF. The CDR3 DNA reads TGTGCCAGCAACAAAGAAACTGGAAACACCATATATTTT.

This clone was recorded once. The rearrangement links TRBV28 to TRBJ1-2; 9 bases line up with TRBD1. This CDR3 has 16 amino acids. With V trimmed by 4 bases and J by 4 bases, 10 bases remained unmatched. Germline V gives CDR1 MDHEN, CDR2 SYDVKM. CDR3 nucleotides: TGTGCCAGCAGTTCCCCCGGGACAGGGACCATCTATGGCTACACCTTC. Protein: CASSSPGTGTIYGYTF.

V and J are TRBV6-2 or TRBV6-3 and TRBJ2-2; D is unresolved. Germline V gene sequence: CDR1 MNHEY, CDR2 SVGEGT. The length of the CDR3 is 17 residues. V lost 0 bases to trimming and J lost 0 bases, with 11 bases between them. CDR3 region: CASSYSVGFSNTGELFF. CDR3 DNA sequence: TGTGCCAGCAGTTACTCGGTGGGGTTCTCGAACACCGGGGAGCTGTTTTTT.

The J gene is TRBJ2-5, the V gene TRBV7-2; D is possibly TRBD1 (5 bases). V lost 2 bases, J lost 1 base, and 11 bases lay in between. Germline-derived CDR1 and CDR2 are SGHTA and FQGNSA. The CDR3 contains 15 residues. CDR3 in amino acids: CASSLFSGSQETQYF. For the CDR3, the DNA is TGTGCCAGCAGCTTATTTTCAGGGTCCCAAGAGACCCAGTACTTC.

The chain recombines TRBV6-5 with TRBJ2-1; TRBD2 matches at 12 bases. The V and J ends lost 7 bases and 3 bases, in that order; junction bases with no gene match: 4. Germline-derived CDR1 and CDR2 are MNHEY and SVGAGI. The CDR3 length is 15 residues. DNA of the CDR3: TGTGCCAGCAACCGACTAGCGGGGGACTACAATGAGCAGTTCTTC. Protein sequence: CASNRLAGDYNEQFF.

The CDR3 loop reads CATSRDLTGGSYGYTF. The CDR3 DNA follows: TGTGCCACCAGCAGAGATTTAACAGGGGGATCCTATGGCTACACCTTC. The chain employs TRBV15 and TRBJ1-2; 8 nucleotides line up with TRBD1. The CDR3 covers 16 residues. The trim removed 0 bases at V and 4 bases at J, leaving 7 bases unmatched. In germline, CDR1 is LNHNV, CDR2 YYDKDF (reference sequence).

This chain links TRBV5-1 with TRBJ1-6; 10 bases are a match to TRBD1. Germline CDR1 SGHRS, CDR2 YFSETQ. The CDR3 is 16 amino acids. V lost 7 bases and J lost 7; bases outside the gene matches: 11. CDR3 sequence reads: CASSDYQGQGNSPLHF. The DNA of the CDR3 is TGCGCCAGCTCAGACTACCAGGGACAGGGGAATTCACCCCTCCACTTT.

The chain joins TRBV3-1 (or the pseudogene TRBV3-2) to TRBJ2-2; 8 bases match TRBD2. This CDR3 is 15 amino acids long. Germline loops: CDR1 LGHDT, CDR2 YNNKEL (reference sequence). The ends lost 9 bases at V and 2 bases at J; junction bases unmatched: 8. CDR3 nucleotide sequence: TGTGCCAGTTACTCGGGGGGGACTAACACCGGGGAGCTGTTTTTT. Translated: CASYSGGTNTGELFF.

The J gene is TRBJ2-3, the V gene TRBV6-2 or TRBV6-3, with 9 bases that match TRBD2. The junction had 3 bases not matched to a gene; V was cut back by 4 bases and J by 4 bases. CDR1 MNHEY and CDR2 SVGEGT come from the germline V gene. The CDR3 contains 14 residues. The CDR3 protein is CASSSLAGPDTQYF. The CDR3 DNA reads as TGTGCCAGCAGTTCTCTAGCGGGGCCAGATACGCAGTATTTT.

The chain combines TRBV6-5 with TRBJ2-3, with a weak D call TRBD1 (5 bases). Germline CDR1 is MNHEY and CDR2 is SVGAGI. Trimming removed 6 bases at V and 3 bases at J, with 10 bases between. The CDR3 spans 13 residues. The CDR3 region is CASRFRQTDTQYF. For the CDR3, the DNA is TGTGCCAGCAGATTTAGACAGACAGATACGCAGTATTTT.

The CDR3 DNA is TGTGCCAGCTCCCAGGGACTAGCGGACGCCTACGAGCAGTACGTC. It is translated as CASSQGLADAYEQYV. The V gene is TRBV18, the J gene TRBJ2-7; 11 bases are a match to TRBD2. Germline CDR1 KGHSH, CDR2 LQKENI. J lost 2 bases, V lost 6 bases, and 6 bases had no gene match. This CDR3 region has 15 residues.

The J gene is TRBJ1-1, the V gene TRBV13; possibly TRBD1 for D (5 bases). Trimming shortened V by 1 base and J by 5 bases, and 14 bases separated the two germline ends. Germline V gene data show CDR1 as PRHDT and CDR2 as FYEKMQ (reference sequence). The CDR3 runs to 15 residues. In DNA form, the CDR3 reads TGTGCCAGCAGCTTAGTTCTGGGGCGGAGGACTGAAGCTTTCTTT. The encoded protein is CASSLVLGRRTEAFF.

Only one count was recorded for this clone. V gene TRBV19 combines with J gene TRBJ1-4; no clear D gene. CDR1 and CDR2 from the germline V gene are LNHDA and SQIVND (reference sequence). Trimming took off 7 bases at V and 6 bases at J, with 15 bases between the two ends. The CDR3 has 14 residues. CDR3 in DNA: TGTGCCAGTAAGGCAAGACCCGCCCATGAAAAACTGTTTTTT. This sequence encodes CASKARPAHEKLFF.

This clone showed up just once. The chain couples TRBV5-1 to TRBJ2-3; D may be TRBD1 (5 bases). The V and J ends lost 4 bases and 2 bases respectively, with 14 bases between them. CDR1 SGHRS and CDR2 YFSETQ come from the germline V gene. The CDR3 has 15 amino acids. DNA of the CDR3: TGCGCCAGCAGCCCAGGGTCCCACAACACAGATACGCAGTATTTT. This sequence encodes CASSPGSHNTDTQYF. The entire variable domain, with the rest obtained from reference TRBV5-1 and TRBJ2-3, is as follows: KAGVTQTPRYLIKTRGQQVTLSCSPISGHRSVSWYQQTPGQGLQFLFEYFSETQRNKGNFPGRFSGRQFSNSRSEMNVSTLELGDSALYLCASSPGSHNTDTQYFGPGTRLTVL.

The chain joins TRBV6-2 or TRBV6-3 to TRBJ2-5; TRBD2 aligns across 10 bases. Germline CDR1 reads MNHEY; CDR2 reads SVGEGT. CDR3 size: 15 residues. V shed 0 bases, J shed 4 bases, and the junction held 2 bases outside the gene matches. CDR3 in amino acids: CASSYSASGGETQYF. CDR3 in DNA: TGTGCCAGCAGTTACTCGGCTAGCGGGGGAGAGACCCAGTACTTC.

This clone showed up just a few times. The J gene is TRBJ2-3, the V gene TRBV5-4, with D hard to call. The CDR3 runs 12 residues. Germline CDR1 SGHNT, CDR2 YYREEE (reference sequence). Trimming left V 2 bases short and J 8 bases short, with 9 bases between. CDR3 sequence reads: CASSFDSSTQYF. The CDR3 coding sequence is TGTGCCAGCAGCTTTGACTCGTCTACGCAGTATTTT.

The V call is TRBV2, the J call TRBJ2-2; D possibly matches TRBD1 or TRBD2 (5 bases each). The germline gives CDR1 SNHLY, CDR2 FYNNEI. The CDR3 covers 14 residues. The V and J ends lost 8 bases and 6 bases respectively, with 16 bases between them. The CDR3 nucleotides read TGTGCCAGCTCAAGGGACCCCGGAGCCGGGGAGCTGTTTTTT. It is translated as CASSRDPGAGELFF.

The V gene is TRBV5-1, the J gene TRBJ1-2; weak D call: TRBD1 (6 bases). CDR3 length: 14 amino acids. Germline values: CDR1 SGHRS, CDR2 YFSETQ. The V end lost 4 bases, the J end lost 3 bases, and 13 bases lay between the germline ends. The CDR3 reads CASSRARGDYGYTF. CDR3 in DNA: TGCGCCAGCAGCCGGGCTAGGGGGGACTATGGCTACACCTTC.

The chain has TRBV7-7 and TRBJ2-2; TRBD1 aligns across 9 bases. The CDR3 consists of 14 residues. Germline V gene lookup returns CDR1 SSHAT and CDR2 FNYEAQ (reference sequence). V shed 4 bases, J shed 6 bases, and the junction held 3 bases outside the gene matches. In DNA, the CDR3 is TGTGCCAGCAGCTCTGGACAGGGGTCCGGGGAGCTGTTTTTT. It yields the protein CASSSGQGSGELFF.